The subject of this entry is one TCR beta chain. Germline CDR1 and CDR2: SGHTA and FQGNSA. This CDR3 comprises 17 residues. With 3 bases clipped from V and 1 base from J, the junction kept 6 bases outside the gene matches. This table comes from immunoSEQ multiplex PCR, and its TCRdb copy is limited to in-frame clones, with some not included. Found here are nearly 60,000 clones, 90% of them singletons; the top ten hold around 13%. The sample originates from a study of blood T cell repertoires in COVID-19. The sample taken for sequencing was peripheral blood. The TCR originated in a man aged 55-75 years with active COVID-19. V usage is TRBV7-2 and J usage is TRBJ2-1; 10 bases line up with TRBD2. This CDR3 reads CASSFQAGGWSYNEQFF. Here the CDR3 DNA reads TGTGCCAGCAGCTTCCAAGCGGGGGGGTGGTCCTACAATGAGCAGTTCTTC. Full variable domain (outside the CDR3, taken from reference TRBV7-2 and TRBJ2-1): GAGVSQSPSNKVTEKGKDVELRCDPISGHTALYWYRQSLGQGLEFLIYFQGNSAPDKSGLPSDRFSAERTGGSVSTLTIQRTQQEDSAVYLCASSFQAGGWSYNEQFFGPGTRLTVL.